This entry lists 30 T cell receptor beta chains sequenced from one sample in a study of CD8+ T cells in alopecia areata. Reverse transcribed after extraction, RNA yielded cDNA as the sequencing template. TCRdb's table, derived via immunoSEQ multiplex PCR, lists solely in-frame clones and lacks some. The sample lists hundreds of thousands of clones, around 62% seen once, with just over 0.45% in the top ten. The sequenced sample was CD4+ T cells sorted from blood, obtained at week 0. The receptors here all came from a human donor with alopecia areata.

This chain links TRBV2 with TRBJ1-5, with 7 nucleotides matching TRBD1. The CDR3 is made up of 11 amino acids. Germline V gene data show CDR1 as SNHLY and CDR2 as FYNNEI. J lost 11 bases, V lost 7 bases, and 5 bases had no gene match. The CDR3 loop is CASTVDRAQHF. The DNA for the CDR3 is TGTGCCAGCACGGTAGACAGGGCCCAGCATTTT.

This chain links TRBV14 with TRBJ1-1; D is unclear. Trimming shortened V by 4 bases and J by 7 bases, and 7 bases separated the two germline ends. The germline V gene has CDR1 SGHDN and CDR2 FVKESK. This CDR3 has 11 amino acids. The CDR3 loop reads CASSRSGEAFF. As DNA, the CDR3 is TGTGCCAGCAGCCGCTCCGGTGAAGCTTTCTTT.

V gene TRBV6-1 combines with J gene TRBJ1-1; unclear D gene. Trimming took off 6 bases at V and 7 bases at J, with 9 bases between the two ends. Germline V gene sequence: CDR1 MNHNS, CDR2 SASEGT. The CDR3 is 11 residues long. This CDR3 is CASRGPNEAFF. CDR3 sequence (DNA): TGTGCCAGCAGAGGACCTAATGAAGCTTTCTTT.

The gene calls are TRBV11-2 and TRBJ2-2, with 11 bases identical to TRBD2. The CDR3 length is 17 residues. Germline values: CDR1 SGHAT, CDR2 FQNNGV. Losses at the gene ends were 6 bases for V and 4 bases for J; bases not matched to a gene: 10. In nucleotides, the CDR3 is TGTGCCAGCAGATCTATAGCGGGAGGGCCGGTCACCGGGGAGCTGTTTTTT. Translating gives CASRSIAGGPVTGELFF.

This clone was found a few times. The chain carries TRBV4-1 and TRBJ2-7; TRBD2 matches 14 bases. The CDR3 has 17 residues. CDR1 is MGHRA and CDR2 is YSYEKL in the germline V gene. The trim removed 1 base at V and 4 bases at J, leaving 6 bases unmatched. The CDR3 nucleotides are TGCGCCAGCAGCCAAGCGGGGACTAGCGGGAGTACTTACGAGCAGTACTTC. It codes for CASSQAGTSGSTYEQYF.

This clone was observed a few times. For the CDR3, the DNA is TGCAGCGCCGTCAGGTCTGGGTATGGCTACACCTTC. Translated: CSAVRSGYGYTF. The gene calls are TRBV29-1 and TRBJ1-2, with no clear D. Germline V gene data show CDR1 as SQVTM and CDR2 as ANQGSEA. V shed 7 bases and J shed 5 bases, with 14 bases lying between them. The CDR3 is 12 amino acids.

This rearrangement joins TRBV6-1 to TRBJ2-7; D perhaps matches TRBD1 (6 bases). From germline, CDR1 is MNHNS and CDR2 SASEGT. Trimming stripped 6 bases from V and 0 bases from J, with 9 bases between. The CDR3 runs 13 residues. In DNA form, the CDR3 reads TGTGCCAGCAGGTGGGGGCTCTCCTACGAGCAGTACTTC. This codes for CASRWGLSYEQYF.

This clone was observed a few times. The chain links TRBV30 to TRBJ1-2, with D unresolved. Germline values: CDR1 GTSNPN, CDR2 SVGIG (reference sequence). CDR3 length: 14 amino acids. V was trimmed by 3 bases and J by 4 bases, leaving 15 bases between them. In DNA form, the CDR3 reads TGTGCCTGGAGGACCCAGACGGGGAGCTATGGCTACACCTTC. As protein: CAWRTQTGSYGYTF.

V is TRBV14 and J is TRBJ2-7; a possible D gene is TRBD2 (7 bases). V was shortened by 10 bases and J by 4 bases, with 20 bases between the two germline ends. The CDR3 runs 14 residues. Germline-derived CDR1 and CDR2 are SGHDN and FVKESK. In DNA form, the CDR3 reads TGTGCCACCTCCCCCCGGGGGGCCGGATACGAGCAGTACTTC. It encodes CATSPRGAGYEQYF.

This sequence joins TRBV4-2 and TRBJ2-3; 7 bases line up with TRBD2. The CDR3 spans 18 residues. With 0 bases clipped from V and 1 base from J, the junction kept 10 bases outside the gene matches. CDR1 and CDR2 (germline): LGHNA, YNFKEQ. CDR3 protein: CASSQDIRGAGGTDTQYF. The CDR3, as DNA: TGTGCCAGCAGCCAAGATATCCGTGGGGCGGGGGGCACAGATACGCAGTATTTT.

This clone has ten or more counts. The gene calls are TRBV7-9 and TRBJ2-7, with 14 bases lining up with TRBD2. CDR3 length equals 16 residues. J was trimmed by 3 bases and V by 5 bases; bases with no gene match: 6. Germline CDR1 SEHNR, CDR2 FQNEAQ (reference sequence). In DNA, the CDR3 is TGTGCCAGCAGCCCCCCAGGACTAGCGGGAGGCTACGAGCAGTACTTC. It codes for CASSPPGLAGGYEQYF.

This chain connects TRBV13 to TRBJ1-4; possibly TRBD1 for D (6 bases). The V gene's germline CDR1 is PRHDT and CDR2 FYEKMQ (reference sequence). This CDR3 has 14 amino acids. Trimming stripped 5 bases from V and 8 bases from J, with 15 bases between. CDR3 in amino acids: CASSPSQGEEKLFF. Written as DNA, the CDR3 is TGTGCCAGCAGCCCATCACAGGGTGAAGAAAAACTGTTTTTT.

The chain recombines TRBV30 with TRBJ2-5; D is perhaps TRBD1 (5 bases). The V end was cut by 5 bases, the J end by 1 base, with 11 bases between. The CDR3 extends over 13 amino acids. CDR1 and CDR2 from the germline V gene are GTSNPN and SVGIG (reference sequence). CDR3 amino acids: CAWAGGAQETQYF. DNA for the CDR3: TGTGCCTGGGCTGGTGGGGCCCAAGAGACCCAGTACTTC. Based on the CDR3 plus reference TRBV30 and TRBJ2-5, the full variable domain is SQTIHQWPATLVQPVGSPLSLECTVEGTSNPNLYWYRQAAGRGLQLLFYSVGIGQISSEVPQNLSASRPQDRQFILSSKKLLLSDSGFYLCAWAGGAQETQYFGPGTRLLVL.

This sequence joins TRBV6-1 and TRBJ1-5; D gene unclear. CDR1 is MNHNS and CDR2 is SASEGT in the germline V gene. V lost 8 bases and J 2 bases, leaving 16 bases between the germline ends. The CDR3 consists of 15 residues. The CDR3 DNA reads TGTGCCAGCTGGTCACTAAGTGGGGGCAATCAGCCCCAGCATTTT. It translates to CASWSLSGGNQPQHF.

The chain uses TRBV5-1 and TRBJ2-5; D call uncertain. The CDR3 is made up of 14 amino acids. The V gene's germline CDR1 is SGHRS and CDR2 YFSETQ. The ends were cut back, 1 base at V and 4 bases at J, with 11 bases in the middle. The CDR3 here is CASSLISRGETQYF. In nucleotides, the CDR3 is TGCGCCAGCAGCTTGATCTCTAGAGGAGAGACCCAGTACTTC.

The CDR3 is CAWGRGFQETQYF. CDR3 sequence (DNA): TGTGCCTGGGGGCGGGGGTTCCAAGAGACCCAGTACTTC. The gene calls are TRBV30 and TRBJ2-5; 7 bases match TRBD2. J was trimmed by 1 base and V by 5 bases; bases with no gene match: 4. CDR3 length equals 13 residues. Germline values: CDR1 GTSNPN, CDR2 SVGIG (reference sequence).

V is TRBV4-1 and J is TRBJ2-7; D is possibly TRBD1 or TRBD2 (5 bases each). V was trimmed by 3 bases and J by 2 bases, leaving 14 bases between them. The germline CDR1 and CDR2 sequences are MGHRA and YSYEKL. The CDR3 totals 15 residues. The CDR3 reads CASSHNLGPTYEQYF. Here the CDR3 DNA reads TGCGCCAGCAGCCACAACTTGGGACCAACCTACGAGCAGTACTTC.

V and J are TRBV30 and TRBJ1-2; D possibly corresponds to TRBD1 (5 bases). CDR3 size: 13 residues. The V end was cut by 2 bases, the J end by 8 bases, with 15 bases between. Per the germline V gene, CDR1 is GTSNPN and CDR2 is SVGIG (reference sequence). The chain's CDR3 is CAWSPNRSAGYTF. CDR3 DNA: TGTGCCTGGAGTCCAAACAGGTCGGCGGGCTACACCTTC. Filled out from reference TRBV30 and TRBJ1-2, the complete variable domain reads SQTIHQWPATLVQPVGSPLSLECTVEGTSNPNLYWYRQAAGRGLQLLFYSVGIGQISSEVPQNLSASRPQDRQFILSSKKLLLSDSGFYLCAWSPNRSAGYTFGSGTRLTVV.

In regard to this clone: At the DNA level, this CDR3 is encoded by other sequences in the same sample as well. V is TRBV15 and J is TRBJ2-3, with unresolved D. Per the germline V gene, CDR1 is LNHNV and CDR2 is YYDKDF (reference sequence). V was cut by 5 bases and J by 6 bases, with 9 bases left in between. The CDR3 has 12 amino acids. The CDR3 DNA reads as TGTGCCACCAGCCCCGGAGTTGATACGCAGTATTTT. It encodes CATSPGVDTQYF. Full variable domain (missing parts from reference TRBV15 and TRBJ2-3): DAMVIQNPRYQVTQFGKPVTLSCSQTLNHNVMYWYQQKSSQAPKLLFHYYDKDFNNEADTPDNFQSRRPNTSFCFLDIRSPGLGDTAMYLCATSPGVDTQYFGPGTRLTVL.

The V call is TRBV7-7, the J call TRBJ2-7; D is unclear. Trimming took off 2 bases at V and 2 bases at J, with 10 bases between the two ends. The CDR3 spans 14 residues. Per germline, CDR1 SSHAT and CDR2 FNYEAQ (reference sequence). Here the CDR3 reads CASSLKHGPYEQYF. The CDR3 DNA sequence: TGTGCCAGCAGCTTAAAACACGGCCCCTACGAGCAGTACTTC. Full variable domain (missing parts from reference TRBV7-7 and TRBJ2-7): GAGVSQSPRYKVTKRGQDVTLRCDPISSHATLYWYQQALGQGPEFLTYFNYEAQPDKSGLPSDRFSAERPEGSISTLTIQRTEQRDSAMYRCASSLKHGPYEQYFGPGTRLTVT.

The rearrangement joins TRBV14 to TRBJ2-7; perhaps TRBD1 as D (6 bases). V was cut by 6 bases and J by 0 bases, with 9 bases left in between. The germline V gene encodes CDR1 SGHDN and CDR2 FVKESK. CDR3 length: 13 residues. The CDR3 sequence: CASRRGSSYEQYF. DNA for the CDR3: TGTGCCAGCAGGAGGGGGAGCTCCTACGAGCAGTACTTC.

The chain combines TRBV5-6 with TRBJ2-1; the match to TRBD2 covers 13 bases. Germline trimming cut 2 bases from V and 7 bases from J; bases unmatched to any gene: 6. Germline V gene sequence: CDR1 SGHDT, CDR2 YYEEEE. This CDR3 has 16 amino acids. The CDR3 region is CASSFRTSGRLNEQFF. For the CDR3, the DNA is TGTGCCAGCAGCTTCCGGACTAGCGGGAGATTGAATGAGCAGTTCTTC.

For the CDR3, the DNA is TGTGCCAGCAGTCACCTATCGGGACAGTTGGGGGCCAACGTCCTGACTTTC. Its protein product is CASSHLSGQLGANVLTF. The chain links TRBV27 to TRBJ2-6; 7 bases map to TRBD1. Per the germline V gene, CDR1 is MNHEY and CDR2 is SMNVEV (reference sequence). The CDR3 runs to 17 residues. Trimming cost V 5 bases and J 4 bases; bases outside gene matches: 11. Together with reference TRBV27 and TRBJ2-6, the CDR3 gives the full variable domain: EAQVTQNPRYLITVTGKKLTVTCSQNMNHEYMSWYRQDPGLGLRQIYYSMNVEVTDKGDVPEGYKVSRKEKRNFPLILESPSPNQTSLYFCASSHLSGQLGANVLTFGAGSRLTVL.

The rearrangement links TRBV9 to TRBJ1-1, with no clear D. The germline CDR1 and CDR2 sequences are SGDLS and YYNGEE. This CDR3 is 12 amino acids long. Trimming shortened V by 3 bases and J by 6 bases, and 9 bases separated the two germline ends. CDR3 DNA sequence: TGTGCCAGCAGCGGCCTTTTCGCTGAAGCTTTCTTT. It encodes CASSGLFAEAFF.

The gene calls are TRBV30 and TRBJ2-2; weak D call: TRBD1 (6 bases). Germline CDR1 GTSNPN, CDR2 SVGIG (reference sequence). There are 15 residues in the CDR3. The germline V and J ends were trimmed by 0 bases and 0 bases, with 8 bases remaining between them. Here the CDR3 reads CAWSVRTANTGELFF. For the CDR3, the DNA is TGTGCCTGGAGTGTGAGGACAGCGAACACCGGGGAGCTGTTTTTT.

This clone has just a few counts. The chain combines TRBV7-3 with TRBJ2-6, with 10 bases matching TRBD2. V lost 4 bases to trimming and J lost 2 bases; unmatched junction nucleotides: 2. The CDR3 extends over 16 amino acids. Germline-derived CDR1 and CDR2 are SGHTA and FQGTGA. CDR3 nucleotide sequence: TGTGCCAGCAGCTACACTAGCGGGGCTGGGGCCAACGTCCTGACTTTC. It encodes CASSYTSGAGANVLTF. The variable domain in full, completed from reference TRBV7-3 and TRBJ2-6, reads GAGVSQTPSNKVTEKGKYVELRCDPISGHTALYWYRQSLGQGPEFLIYFQGTGAADDSGLPNDRFFAVRPEGSVSTLKIQRTERGDSAVYLCASSYTSGAGANVLTFGAGSRLTVL.

This chain joins TRBV5-1 and TRBJ2-6; D is uncertain. Germline values: CDR1 SGHRS, CDR2 YFSETQ. The CDR3 has 18 amino acids. With 3 bases removed from V and 4 bases from J, the gap between germline ends came to 20 bases. The chain's CDR3 is CASSSRPERSTGANVLTF. CDR3 nucleotides: TGCGCCAGCAGCTCAAGACCCGAACGAAGTACGGGGGCCAACGTCCTGACTTTC.

The chain joins TRBV6-6 to TRBJ2-5; possible D gene TRBD2, 6 bases. V shed 7 bases and J shed 7 bases, with 16 bases lying between them. In germline, CDR1 is MNHNY, CDR2 SVGAGI (reference sequence). The CDR3 loop spans 13 amino acids. The CDR3 region is CASTGEGSVTQYF. The DNA for the CDR3 is TGTGCCAGCACGGGAGAGGGGTCGGTGACCCAGTACTTC.

The chain employs TRBV25-1 and TRBJ1-3, with 7 bases matching TRBD1. With V trimmed by 5 bases and J by 1 base, 5 bases remained unmatched. This CDR3 is 15 amino acids long. The germline gives CDR1 MGHDK, CDR2 SYGVNS. The CDR3 here is CASSNSGGSGNTIYF. The CDR3, as DNA: TGTGCCAGCAGTAACTCAGGGGGTTCTGGAAACACCATATATTTT.

This sequence joins TRBV29-1 and TRBJ2-2, with D maybe TRBD1 (6 bases). Germline V gene sequence: CDR1 SQVTM, CDR2 ANQGSEA. V gave up 6 bases and J gave up 4 bases, with 18 bases separating them. The CDR3 sequence is 15 residues long. The CDR3 region is CSVRESGAITGELFF. For the CDR3, the DNA is TGCAGCGTCCGGGAATCAGGGGCGATCACCGGGGAGCTGTTTTTT.